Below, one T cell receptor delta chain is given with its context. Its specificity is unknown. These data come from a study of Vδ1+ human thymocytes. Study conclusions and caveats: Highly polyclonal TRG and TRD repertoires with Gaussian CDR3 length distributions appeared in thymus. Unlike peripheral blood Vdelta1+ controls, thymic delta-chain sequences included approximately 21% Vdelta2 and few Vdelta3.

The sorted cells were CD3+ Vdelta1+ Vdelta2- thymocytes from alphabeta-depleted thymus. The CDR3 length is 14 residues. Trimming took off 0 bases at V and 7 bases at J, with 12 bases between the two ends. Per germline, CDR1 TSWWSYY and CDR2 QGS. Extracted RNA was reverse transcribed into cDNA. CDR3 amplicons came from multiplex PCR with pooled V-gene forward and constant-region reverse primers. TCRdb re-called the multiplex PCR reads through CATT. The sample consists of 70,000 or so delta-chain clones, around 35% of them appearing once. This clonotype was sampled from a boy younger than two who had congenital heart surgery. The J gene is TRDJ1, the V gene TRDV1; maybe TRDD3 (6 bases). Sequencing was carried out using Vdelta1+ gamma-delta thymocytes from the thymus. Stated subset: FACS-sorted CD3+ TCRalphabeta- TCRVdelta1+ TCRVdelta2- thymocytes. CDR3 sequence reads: CALGELPSWGKLIF. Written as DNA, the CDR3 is TGTGCTCTTGGGGAACTGCCATCCTGGGGTAAACTCATCTTT.